The rows below give T cell receptor beta chains drawn from one sample of a study of CD8 T cells in Susac syndrome. TCRdb re-called the immunoSEQ multiplex PCR reads through MiXCR, storing one row per CDR3 protein. This table has some 400,000 distinct CDR3 sequences, around 85% appearing once. The sequencing sample was made of CD8+ T cells from PBMCs. These receptors were collected from a human donor with multiple sclerosis. CDR3s include the opening cysteine and the closing phenylalanine or tryptophan. D genes are given only for firm matches. Clone size is not always given. Where it is, it says once, few, many or a class for expanded clones.

-	TRBJ2-3	TRBV28	-	CASTLHSPAPGPSSTDTQYF	TGTGCCAGCACCTTGCACTCACCAGCGCCCGGACCTTCTAGCACAGATACGCAGTATTTT
TRBD2	TRBJ2-5	TRBV5-1	-	CATRLAGDETQYF	TGCGCCACACGACTAGCGGGAGATGAGACCCAGTACTTC
TRBD1	TRBJ1-5	TRBV4-1	-	CASSAWTGANQPQHF	TGCGCCAGCAGCGCCTGGACAGGGGCAAACCAGCCCCAGCATTTT
-	TRBJ2-6	TRBV28	-	CASSPTDSFPGANVLTF	TGTGCCAGCAGTCCCACCGACAGTTTTCCTGGGGCCAACGTCCTGACTTTC
TRBD1	TRBJ1-4	TRBV7-8	-	CASSPLGEGANNEKLFF	TGTGCCAGCAGCCCCCTCGGTGAGGGGGCCAATAATGAAAAACTGTTTTTT
-	TRBJ2-7	TRBV5-6	few	CASSLISGPLYEQYF	TGTGCCAGCAGCTTGATTAGCGGCCCTCTCTACGAGCAGTACTTC
TRBD1	TRBJ1-1	TRBV29-1	-	CSVGWEQGTGEAFF	TGCAGCGTTGGGTGGGAACAGGGGACGGGTGAAGCTTTCTTT
-	TRBJ1-4	TRBV29-1	once	CSVEDATNEKLFF	TGCAGCGTTGAAGATGCAACTAATGAAAAACTGTTTTTT
TRBD2	TRBJ2-1	TRBV6-5	-	CASTRGHGRDNEQFF	TGTGCCAGCACCAGAGGACACGGGAGGGACAATGAGCAGTTCTTC
-	TRBJ1-4	TRBV27	-	CASKPRADLNEKLFF	TGTGCCAGCAAACCGAGGGCAGACCTTAATGAAAAACTGTTTTTT
TRBD1	TRBJ1-5	TRBV4-1	-	CASSPEDRGLQPQHF	TGCGCCAGCAGCCCCGAGGACAGGGGGCTTCAGCCCCAGCATTTT
-	TRBJ2-3	TRBV6-1	-	CASSEWRALDTQYF	TGTGCCAGCAGTGAGTGGCGGGCCTTAGATACGCAGTATTTT
TRBD1	TRBJ2-2	TRBV5-1	-	CASSLGGRGRPGPGELFF	TGCGCCAGCAGCTTGGGCGGCAGGGGGCGCCCAGGGCCCGGGGAGCTGTTTTTT
-	TRBJ1-1	TRBV6-1	few	CASSMTLNTEAFF	TGTGCCAGCAGTATGACACTGAACACTGAAGCTTTCTTT
TRBD2	TRBJ2-2	TRBV7-6	once	CASSQGLAIPSNTGELFF	TGTGCCAGCAGCCAGGGACTAGCGATTCCTTCGAACACCGGGGAGCTGTTTTTT
-	TRBJ1-2	TRBV13	-	CASSSTLLGAGDYGYTF	TGTGCCAGCAGCTCCACCCTACTCGGGGCCGGGGACTATGGCTACACCTTC
-	TRBJ2-1	TRBV29-1	-	CSVPTNNEQFF	TGCAGCGTCCCGACTAACAATGAGCAGTTCTTC
-	TRBJ2-1	TRBV6-5	-	CASSYWGEAGYEQFF	TGTGCCAGCAGTTACTGGGGTGAGGCTGGGTATGAGCAGTTCTTC
TRBD2	TRBJ2-7	TRBV5-1	once	CASTWGEGSYEQYF	TGCGCCAGCACCTGGGGGGAGGGTTCCTACGAGCAGTACTTC
-	TRBJ1-3	TRBV9	-	CASSVGSDGGNTIYF	TGTGCCAGCAGCGTAGGGTCGGACGGGGGAAACACCATATATTTT
TRBD2	TRBJ2-2	TRBV6-1	-	CASSSTEREFPGELFF	TGTGCCAGCAGCTCCACGGAGCGGGAGTTCCCCGGGGAGCTGTTTTTT
-	TRBJ1-2	TRBV2	-	CARQGTNYGYTF	TGTGCCAGGCAGGGTACTAACTATGGCTACACCTTC
-	TRBJ2-3	TRBV5-5	-	CASSFSMGADTQYF	TGTGCCAGCAGCTTTTCCATGGGGGCTGATACGCAGTATTTT
-	TRBJ1-1	TRBV20-1	-	CSARAWQYYTEAFF	TGCAGTGCTAGAGCCTGGCAGTACTACACTGAAGCTTTCTTT
-	TRBJ2-1	TRBV27	-	CASSLSGPTGEVYNEQFF	TGTGCCAGCAGTTTATCGGGCCCCACAGGGGAGGTTTACAATGAGCAGTTCTTC
TRBD2	TRBJ2-7	TRBV3-1	-	CASSPGIGGALNYEQYF	TGTGCCAGCAGCCCCGGGATCGGGGGGGCCCTAAACTACGAGCAGTACTTC
TRBD2	TRBJ2-3	TRBV2	-	CASSVPPGGGDTDTQYF	TGTGCCAGCAGCGTCCCACCCGGCGGGGGTGACACAGATACGCAGTATTTT
TRBD2	TRBJ2-7	TRBV15	once	CATSKRSGGYSYEQYF	TGTGCCACCAGTAAAAGGTCGGGGGGGTACTCCTACGAGCAGTACTTC
TRBD1	TRBJ2-3	TRBV7-9	-	CASSSGQATDTQYF	TGTGCCAGCAGCTCGGGACAGGCAACAGATACGCAGTATTTT
-	TRBJ1-1	TRBV6-1	once	CASSGWDTGVPEAFF	TGTGCCAGCAGTGGGTGGGACACCGGTGTCCCTGAAGCTTTCTTT
TRBD1	TRBJ2-2	TRBV6-1	-	CASTTFGDRESTGELFF	TGTGCCAGCACTACCTTCGGGGACAGGGAGTCCACCGGGGAGCTGTTTTTT
-	TRBJ2-5	TRBV3-1	-	CASTRGGTQETQYF	TGTGCCAGCACCCGAGGGGGGACTCAAGAGACCCAGTACTTC
-	TRBJ1-5	TRBV12-3/TRBV12-4	-	CASSLGPINQPQHF	TGTGCCAGCAGTCTTGGACCCATCAATCAGCCCCAGCATTTT
-	TRBJ1-2	TRBV10-3	-	CAISETGTEGYGYTF	TGTGCCATCAGTGAAACGGGGACGGAAGGGTATGGCTACACCTTC
TRBD1	TRBJ1-1	TRBV19	-	CASSIQGGNTEAFF	TGTGCCAGTAGTATACAGGGGGGGAACACTGAAGCTTTCTTT
TRBD1	TRBJ2-6	TRBV5-1	-	CASSLPAGTGNGANVLTF	TGCGCCAGCAGCCTACCCGCCGGGACAGGGAACGGGGCCAACGTCCTGACTTTC
TRBD1	TRBJ2-7	TRBV7-9	few	CASSDPGTGVDEQYF	TGTGCCAGCAGCGATCCCGGGACAGGGGTCGACGAGCAGTACTTC
-	TRBJ2-2	TRBV25-1	-	CASSELSGELFF	TGTGCCAGCAGTGAATTATCCGGGGAGCTGTTTTTT
-	TRBJ1-5	TRBV20-1	-	CSAILSGGGQPQHF	TGCAGTGCTATACTTTCGGGGGGCGGTCAGCCCCAGCATTTT
TRBD1	TRBJ1-5	TRBV6-6	-	CASSYSGTGEGQPQHF	TGTGCCAGCAGTTACTCAGGGACAGGGGAAGGTCAGCCCCAGCATTTT
-	TRBJ1-1	TRBV4-1	-	CASSQVGTMNTEAFF	TGCGCCAGCAGCCAAGTAGGGACAATGAACACTGAAGCTTTCTTT
-	TRBJ1-1	TRBV21-1	-	CASSKPNRGWETEAFF	TGTGCCAGCAGCAAACCGAACAGGGGATGGGAAACTGAAGCTTTCTTT
TRBD1	TRBJ2-2	TRBV4-1	-	CASSQGTGWELFF	TGCGCCAGCAGCCAAGGGACAGGTTGGGAGCTGTTTTTT
-	TRBJ2-6	TRBV14	-	CASSQEKLDGANVLTF	TGTGCCAGCAGCCAAGAGAAGCTGGATGGGGCCAACGTCCTGACTTTC
TRBD1	TRBJ1-5	TRBV6-1	-	CASSTFGTGPSNQPRHF	TGTGCCAGCAGTACCTTCGGGACAGGCCCTAGCAATCAGCCCCGGCATTTT